The 11 T cell receptor beta chains below were found in one sample sequenced in a study of T cell responses to AZD1222 COVID-19 vaccine. The protocol was immunoSEQ multiplex PCR, while the TCRdb copy is restricted to in-frame clones and leaves out a portion. This table holds some 81,000 clones, 86% found once. Sequenced material: peripheral blood, taken 28 days after the second AZD1222 dose. These receptors were taken from an adult who received the AZD1222 COVID-19 vaccine.

The chain recombines TRBV25-1 with TRBJ2-7; no definite D call. This CDR3 comprises 13 residues. The germline CDR1 and CDR2 sequences are MGHDK and SYGVNS. The V and J ends lost 4 bases and 2 bases respectively, with 9 bases between them. The CDR3 is CASSATSPYEQYF. The CDR3 coding sequence is TGTGCCAGCAGTGCCACCTCACCCTACGAGCAGTACTTC.

This rearrangement joins TRBV18 to TRBJ2-7; D unclear. The CDR3 has 14 amino acids. Trimming took 6 bases from V and 2 from J, leaving 14 bases between them. CDR1 is KGHSH and CDR2 is LQKENI in the germline V gene. CDR3 sequence reads: CASSLAGPPYEQYF. The CDR3 coding sequence is TGTGCCAGCTCCCTGGCAGGTCCTCCCTACGAGCAGTACTTC. The full variable domain, in which reference TRBV18 and TRBJ2-7 provide the parts outside the CDR3, is NAGVMQNPRHLVRRRGQEARLRCSPMKGHSHVYWYRQLPEEGLKFMVYLQKENIIDESGMPKERFSAEFPKEGPSILRIQQVVRGDSAAYFCASSLAGPPYEQYFGPGTRLTVT.

The V and J genes are TRBV28 and TRBJ2-1, with TRBD2 as a possible D gene (5 bases). The CDR3 has 15 amino acids. Trimming shortened V by 3 bases and J by 5 bases, and 14 bases separated the two germline ends. Germline loops: CDR1 MDHEN, CDR2 SYDVKM. The CDR3 loop is CASSFWSGPDNEQFF. In DNA form, the CDR3 reads TGTGCCAGCAGTTTCTGGAGCGGACCAGACAATGAGCAGTTCTTC.

The chain links TRBV30 to TRBJ2-1, with 8 bases that match TRBD1. There are 14 residues in the CDR3. Trimming removed 7 bases from V and 8 bases from J; junction bases left unmatched: 13. The germline V gene has CDR1 GTSNPN and CDR2 SVGIG (reference sequence). CDR3 protein: CASSSRQGPDEQFF. The CDR3 bases are TGTGCCTCCAGTTCCCGACAGGGGCCGGATGAGCAGTTCTTC.

The chain joins TRBV9 to TRBJ2-3; either TRBD1 or TRBD2 may supply D (5 bases each). Germline V gene sequence: CDR1 SGDLS, CDR2 YYNGEE. The CDR3 contains 14 residues. The V and J ends lost 3 bases and 0 bases respectively, with 8 bases between them. CDR3: CASSGGDSTDTQYF. The CDR3 DNA sequence: TGTGCCAGCAGCGGAGGGGATAGCACAGATACGCAGTATTTT.

The V and J genes are TRBV30 and TRBJ1-4, with D possibly TRBD1 on 5 matching bases. This CDR3 has 13 residues. V was pared by 3 bases and J by 10 bases, with 15 bases between. Per the germline V gene, CDR1 is GTSNPN and CDR2 is SVGIG (reference sequence). The CDR3 region is CAWSPGGVGKLFF. The CDR3 DNA is TGTGCCTGGAGCCCCGGGGGAGTCGGAAAACTGTTTTTT.

The V and J genes are TRBV24-1 and TRBJ2-2; either TRBD1 or TRBD2 may fit D (5 bases each). The germline gives CDR1 KGHDR, CDR2 SFDVKD. V lost 3 bases and J lost 4, with 17 bases in between. The CDR3 is made up of 17 amino acids. Written as DNA, the CDR3 is TGTGCCACCAGTGATCCGAGGGCAGGGCGGAGCACCGGGGAGCTGTTTTTT. Translated, it gives CATSDPRAGRSTGELFF.

The rearrangement joins TRBV28 to TRBJ1-5; D remains ambiguous. CDR3 size: 16 residues. Germline lookup yields CDR1 MDHEN and CDR2 SYDVKM. The ends were cut back, 4 bases at V and 0 bases at J, with 13 bases in the middle. The CDR3: CASSSADRLSNQPQHF. CDR3 bases: TGTGCCAGCAGTTCGGCGGACCGTCTTAGCAATCAGCCCCAGCATTTT.

This clone has only a few counts. The gene calls are TRBV11-3 and TRBJ1-4; TRBD1 matches at 7 bases. The length of the CDR3 is 18 residues. Trimming removed 6 bases from V and 0 bases from J; junction bases left unmatched: 13. The germline CDR1 and CDR2 sequences are SGHNT and YENEEA. Here the CDR3 reads CASSRQGFSAATNEKLFF. In DNA, the CDR3 is TGTGCCAGCAGTCGACAGGGTTTCTCGGCTGCAACTAATGAAAAACTGTTTTTT.

The chain links TRBV9 to TRBJ2-1; TRBD2 is a possible D gene (5 bases). V lost 0 bases to trimming and J lost 4 bases, with 11 bases between them. Germline V CDR1 and CDR2: SGDLS, YYNGEE. The CDR3 consists of 15 residues. As DNA, the CDR3 is TGTGCCAGCAGCGTAGGAGCGGAGCTATACAATGAGCAGTTCTTC. It translates to CASSVGAELYNEQFF.

Notes on this clone: The junction departs from germline at one end; a sequencing error may be responsible. The chain links TRBV10-1 to TRBJ2-6; D may be TRBD2 (5 bases). Germline assignment: CDR1 WNHNN and CDR2 SYGVQD (reference sequence). The CDR3 runs 16 residues. The CDR3 nucleotides are TGCGCCAGCAGAGAGTCCGAGGGAACCGGGGCCAACGTCCTGACTTTC. Translated: CASRESEGTGANVLTF.